This T cell receptor (beta chain) was recorded in a study of PD-1 blockade in classical Hodgkin lymphoma. Study-wide context: Nivolumab dosing for patients was 3 mg/kg, administered intravenously every 2 weeks.

This clone was counted a single time. Sequencing was performed with immunoSEQ multiplex PCR; in TCRdb, only in-frame clones are kept and a portion is missing. The data contain about 66,000 clones, about 64% of them singletons. All patients relapsed after autologous stem cell transplantation, and brentuximab vedotin exposure varied. With 5 bases removed from V and 3 bases from J, the gap between germline ends came to 14 bases. CDR1 SGDLS and CDR2 YYNGEE come from the germline V gene. There are 15 residues in the CDR3. The sample consisted of peripheral blood mononuclear cells (PBMCs), taken before the second cycle of nivolumab. This chain links TRBV9 with TRBJ2-2; the D gene is possibly TRBD2 (6 bases). The clonotype was recovered from a human donor with classical Hodgkin lymphoma. The CDR3 loop is CASRLFPGDTGELFF. CDR3 DNA sequence: TGTGCCAGCAGACTGTTCCCGGGGGACACCGGGGAGCTGTTTTTT.